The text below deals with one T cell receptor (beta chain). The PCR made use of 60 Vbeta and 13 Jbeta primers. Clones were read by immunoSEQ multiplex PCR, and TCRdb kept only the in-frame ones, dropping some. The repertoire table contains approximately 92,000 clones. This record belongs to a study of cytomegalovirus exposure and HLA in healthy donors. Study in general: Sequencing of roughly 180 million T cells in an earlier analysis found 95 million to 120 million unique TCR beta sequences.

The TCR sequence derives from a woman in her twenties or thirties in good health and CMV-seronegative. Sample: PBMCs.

CDR3 residues: CATSAIGLEKQETQYF. Written as DNA, the CDR3 is TGTGCCACCAGCGCGATCGGATTGGAGAAGCAAGAGACCCAGTACTTC. The rearrangement uses TRBV15 and TRBJ2-5; D is undetermined. CDR1 and CDR2 (germline): LNHNV, YYDKDF (reference sequence). There are 16 residues in the CDR3. V lost 5 bases to trimming and J lost 2 bases, with 18 bases between them.